This entry lists 31 T cell receptor beta chains sequenced from one sample in a study of radiotherapy plus CTLA-4 blockade in lung cancer. The data were produced by immunoSEQ multiplex PCR, yet TCRdb's version contains in-frame clones alone and is incomplete. The table lists about 73,000 clones, roughly 91% of them singletons, with 35% to 45% in the top ten. The source was peripheral blood, collected from a patient treated with radiotherapy plus ipilimumab. Every receptor here comes from a human donor with non-small cell lung cancer that progressed on radiotherapy plus ipilimumab.

The chain is built from TRBV20-1 and TRBJ2-1, with D uncertain. Germline V gene sequence: CDR1 DFQATT, CDR2 SNEGSKA (reference sequence). The ends were cut back, 3 bases at V and 7 bases at J, with 4 bases in the middle. The CDR3 spans 10 residues. CDR3 amino acids: CSARSNEQFF. The CDR3 DNA reads as TGCAGTGCTAGGTCAAATGAGCAGTTCTTC.

The chain employs TRBV4-1 and TRBJ1-1, with no clear D. Trimming left V 1 base short and J 6 bases short, with 6 bases between. The length of the CDR3 is 12 residues. CDR1 and CDR2 from the germline V gene are MGHRA and YSYEKL. Written as DNA, the CDR3 is TGCGCCAGCAGCCAAGGTAGGTCTGAAGCTTTCTTT. It encodes CASSQGRSEAFF.

The chain links TRBV2 to TRBJ1-2; D may be TRBD1 (6 bases). Germline V gene lookup returns CDR1 SNHLY and CDR2 FYNNEI. Trimming stripped 7 bases from V and 4 bases from J, with 13 bases between. This CDR3 has 13 residues. The CDR3 DNA sequence: TGTGCCAGCACAGAACAGGGTGTCTATGGCTACACCTTC. Translation gives CASTEQGVYGYTF.

This rearrangement joins TRBV5-6 to TRBJ1-2; TRBD1 agrees at 8 bases. Germline V gene sequence: CDR1 SGHDT, CDR2 YYEEEE. The V segment lost 4 bases and the J segment 2 bases; nucleotides outside the gene matches: 10. The CDR3 is 16 amino acids. The CDR3 sequence is CASSRLTGGTNYGYTF. The CDR3 DNA sequence: TGTGCCAGCAGCCGCCTTACAGGGGGAACGAACTATGGCTACACCTTC.

The CDR3 DNA reads as TGCGCCAGCAGCTTGGGGGGACTAGCCGGGGAGCTGTTTTTT. This translates into CASSLGGLAGELFF. The chain is built from TRBV5-1 and TRBJ2-2, with TRBD2 matching 8 bases. Germline loops: CDR1 SGHRS, CDR2 YFSETQ. The V segment lost 0 bases and the J segment 6 bases; nucleotides outside the gene matches: 1. The CDR3 extends over 14 amino acids.

The J gene is TRBJ1-1, the V gene TRBV28, with 9 nucleotides matching TRBD1. The germline gives CDR1 MDHEN, CDR2 SYDVKM. V trimming: 5 bases; J trimming: 1 base; junction bases outside the gene matches: 5. The CDR3 extends over 15 amino acids. The CDR3 sequence is CASSPRTGANTEAFF. The CDR3 DNA follows: TGTGCCAGCAGTCCCAGGACAGGGGCGAACACTGAAGCTTTCTTT.

The genes are TRBV7-3 and TRBJ2-1, with D perhaps TRBD2 (6 bases). CDR3 length equals 15 residues. Between the trimmed V and J ends, which lost 3 bases and 5 bases, there was a span of 14 bases. CDR1 is SGHTA and CDR2 is FQGTGA in the germline V gene. CDR3 nucleotide sequence: TGTGCCAGCAGCTTGCGGTCGGGACTTAACAATGAGCAGTTCTTC. Translated, it gives CASSLRSGLNNEQFF.

This clone was seen a single time. This sequence joins TRBV5-1 and TRBJ1-2; D possibly corresponds to TRBD1 (5 bases). CDR1 and CDR2 (germline): SGHRS, YFSETQ. V lost 0 bases, J lost 4 bases, and 16 bases lay in between. The CDR3 extends over 16 amino acids. The CDR3 DNA is TGCGCCAGCAGCTTGGGTAGGGGATCATGGTCCTATGGCTACACCTTC. Translation: CASSLGRGSWSYGYTF. The whole variable domain, filled in from reference TRBV5-1 and TRBJ1-2, reads KAGVTQTPRYLIKTRGQQVTLSCSPISGHRSVSWYQQTPGQGLQFLFEYFSETQRNKGNFPGRFSGRQFSNSRSEMNVSTLELGDSALYLCASSLGRGSWSYGYTFGSGTRLTVV.

The chain carries TRBV4-2 and TRBJ1-1; D is perhaps TRBD1 (5 bases). Trimming pared 1 base from V and 2 bases from J, leaving 14 bases between. The CDR3 has 16 amino acids. Germline V gene sequence: CDR1 LGHNA, CDR2 YNFKEQ. CDR3 sequence (DNA): TGTGCCAGCAGCCAAGTAGGTGGCAGGGTAAACACTGAAGCTTTCTTT. Translated: CASSQVGGRVNTEAFF.

V gene TRBV28 combines with J gene TRBJ1-4; maybe TRBD1 (6 bases). Germline CDR1 is MDHEN and CDR2 is SYDVKM. Trimming took 8 bases from V and 3 from J, leaving 16 bases between them. The CDR3 contains 15 residues. The CDR3 reads CASGDTTEANEKLFF. The CDR3 DNA reads as TGTGCCAGCGGGGACACGACAGAGGCTAATGAAAAACTGTTTTTT.

The genes are TRBV2 and TRBJ2-3, with D possibly being TRBD2 (7 bases). Germline V lookup: CDR1 SNHLY, CDR2 FYNNEI. V lost 4 bases and J lost 4, with 18 bases in between. The CDR3 is made up of 16 amino acids. The CDR3 DNA is TGTGCCAGCAGTGGGGGGAGGGGGTTCATGGCAGATACGCAGTATTTT. It codes for CASSGGRGFMADTQYF. Full variable domain (remainder filled in from reference TRBV2 and TRBJ2-3): EPEVTQTPSHQVTQMGQEVILRCVPISNHLYFYWYRQILGQKVEFLVSFYNNEISEKSEIFDDQFSVERPDGSNFTLKIRSTKLEDSAMYFCASSGGRGFMADTQYFGPGTRLTVL.

The chain carries TRBV30 and TRBJ2-3, with D unclear. Germline V gives CDR1 GTSNPN, CDR2 SVGIG (reference sequence). V gave up 0 bases and J gave up 2 bases, with 15 bases separating them. This CDR3 region has 16 residues. This CDR3 reads CAWSVGLAPPTDTQYF. DNA of the CDR3: TGTGCCTGGAGTGTAGGGTTGGCTCCTCCCACAGATACGCAGTATTTT. Filled out from reference TRBV30 and TRBJ2-3, the complete variable domain reads SQTIHQWPATLVQPVGSPLSLECTVEGTSNPNLYWYRQAAGRGLQLLFYSVGIGQISSEVPQNLSASRPQDRQFILSSKKLLLSDSGFYLCAWSVGLAPPTDTQYFGPGTRLTVL.

This clone was detected only a few times. This sequence joins TRBV7-2 and TRBJ2-3, with D hard to call. The V gene lost 1 base and the J gene lost 3 bases, with 8 bases spanning the gap. CDR3 length equals 14 residues. The germline V gene has CDR1 SGHTA and CDR2 FQGNSA. The CDR3 here is CASSLGGWTDTQYF. The CDR3 DNA reads as TGTGCCAGCAGCTTAGGAGGATGGACAGATACGCAGTATTTT.

The chain links TRBV6-1 to TRBJ2-2; perhaps TRBD2 as D (5 bases). The V gene's germline CDR1 is MNHNS and CDR2 SASEGT. The CDR3 runs to 14 residues. With 11 bases removed from V and 6 bases from J, the gap between germline ends came to 19 bases. CDR3 in DNA: TGTGCCGGTAGTTTAGCGCATGAGGCCGGGGAGCTGTTTTTT. This translates into CAGSLAHEAGELFF.

The V gene is TRBV28, the J gene TRBJ2-2; 7 bases agree with TRBD1. CDR3 size: 15 residues. CDR1 is MDHEN, CDR2 SYDVKM, per germline. The V gene end was trimmed by 5 bases and the J gene end by 7 bases; junction bases not matched to a gene: 10. CDR3 residues: CASSPQGVRGGELFF. CDR3 DNA: TGTGCCAGCAGTCCTCAGGGGGTCAGGGGCGGGGAGCTGTTTTTT.

The V and J genes are TRBV5-1 and TRBJ2-1; 10 bases align to TRBD2. Losses at the gene ends were 5 bases for V and 6 bases for J; bases not matched to a gene: 8. The CDR3 is 15 amino acids. Per the germline V gene, CDR1 is SGHRS and CDR2 is YFSETQ. This CDR3 is CASSRWASGGNEQFF. In nucleotides, the CDR3 is TGCGCCAGCAGTAGGTGGGCTAGCGGGGGCAATGAGCAGTTCTTC.

The rearrangement links TRBV4-2 to TRBJ2-1, with TRBD1 as a possible D gene (6 bases). The CDR3 contains 15 residues. V was pared by 1 base and J by 3 bases, with 10 bases between. The germline V gene encodes CDR1 LGHNA and CDR2 YNFKEQ. The CDR3 reads CASSQAVGGYNEQFF. In DNA, the CDR3 is TGTGCCAGCAGCCAAGCCGTAGGGGGCTACAATGAGCAGTTCTTC.

The chain employs TRBV5-1 and TRBJ2-5; TRBD1 agrees at 8 bases. V shed 3 bases and J 4 bases; nucleotides not matched to a gene: 11. This CDR3 is built from 16 residues. CDR1 is SGHRS, CDR2 YFSETQ, per germline. The CDR3 region has the DNA TGCGCCAGCAGCTATGGAACAGGGGGAGGTGGAGAGACCCAGTACTTC. Translation gives CASSYGTGGGGETQYF.

This clone was counted at least ten times. The CDR3 region is CASMFMNTEAFF. The CDR3 nucleotides read TGTGCCAGTATGTTTATGAACACTGAAGCTTTCTTT. V gene TRBV19 combines with J gene TRBJ1-1, with D unclear. CDR3 length: 12 residues. V lost 7 bases, J lost 0 bases, and 6 bases lay in between. From germline, CDR1 is LNHDA and CDR2 SQIVND (reference sequence).

The chain combines TRBV5-6 with TRBJ2-1; 8 bases fit TRBD1. This CDR3 has 16 residues. J gave up 4 bases and V 0 bases, and 6 bases lay outside the gene matches. Per the germline V gene, CDR1 is SGHDT and CDR2 is YYEEEE. The chain's CDR3 is CASSLVAGTGYNEQFF. CDR3 bases: TGTGCCAGCAGCTTGGTTGCGGGGACAGGTTACAATGAGCAGTTCTTC.

This CDR3 reads CASSLAGKNTGELFF. The DNA for the CDR3 is TGCGCCAGCAGCTTGGCTGGGAAAAACACCGGGGAGCTGTTTTTT. This chain uses TRBV5-1 with TRBJ2-2, with no clear D. CDR1 SGHRS and CDR2 YFSETQ come from the germline V gene. The CDR3 runs to 15 residues. Trimming left V 0 bases short and J 2 bases short, with 8 bases between. The variable domain in full, with the rest retrieved from reference TRBV5-1 and TRBJ2-2, is KAGVTQTPRYLIKTRGQQVTLSCSPISGHRSVSWYQQTPGQGLQFLFEYFSETQRNKGNFPGRFSGRQFSNSRSEMNVSTLELGDSALYLCASSLAGKNTGELFFGEGSRLTVL.

This CDR3 is CASSYNPLGGEQFF. CDR3 nucleotides: TGTGCCAGCAGTTACAATCCGCTGGGTGGTGAGCAGTTCTTC. The V gene is TRBV6-5, the J gene TRBJ2-1; D call uncertain. The CDR3 has 14 amino acids. Looked up from germline, CDR1 is MNHEY and CDR2 is SVGAGI. Trimming cost V 2 bases and J 9 bases, with 14 bases left between them.

The chain uses TRBV28 and TRBJ1-2; TRBD1 is a possible D gene (6 bases). Trimming removed 3 bases from V and 3 bases from J, with 20 bases in between. The CDR3 runs to 17 residues. CDR1 is MDHEN, CDR2 SYDVKM, per germline. The DNA of the CDR3 is TGTGCCAGCAGTTTGGCATATTTAGTCAGGGGACACTATGGCTACACCTTC. Translation: CASSLAYLVRGHYGYTF.

V gene TRBV28 combines with J gene TRBJ2-7; D unresolved. Germline lookup yields CDR1 MDHEN and CDR2 SYDVKM. With 3 bases removed from V and 3 bases from J, the gap between germline ends came to 9 bases. This CDR3 contains 13 residues. In DNA form, the CDR3 reads TGTGCCAGCAGTTTCGTCCCATTCTACGAGCAGTACTTC. Encoded protein: CASSFVPFYEQYF. The entire variable domain, with the rest obtained from reference TRBV28 and TRBJ2-7, is as follows: DVKVTQSSRYLVKRTGEKVFLECVQDMDHENMFWYRQDPGLGLRLIYFSYDVKMKEKGDIPEGYSVSREKKERFSLILESASTNQTSMYLCASSFVPFYEQYFGPGTRLTVT.

This chain uses TRBV19 with TRBJ2-2; 9 bases match TRBD2. Germline V gives CDR1 LNHDA, CDR2 SQIVND (reference sequence). J gave up 4 bases and V 3 bases, and 15 bases lay outside the gene matches. This CDR3 contains 19 residues. The CDR3 DNA follows: TGTGCCAGTAGTATCCCTGGACTAGCGAGAAGCCAGGGCACCGGGGAGCTGTTTTTT. Its translation is CASSIPGLARSQGTGELFF.

The sample holds one count of this clone. J is TRBJ2-7 and V is TRBV13; TRBD1 aligns across 9 bases. The trim removed 7 bases at V and 1 base at J, leaving 8 bases unmatched. The CDR3 extends over 15 amino acids. The germline gives CDR1 PRHDT, CDR2 FYEKMQ (reference sequence). The CDR3 DNA follows: TGTGCCAGCAAAACGGGACAGGGAACGTCCTACGAGCAGTACTTC. It specifies CASKTGQGTSYEQYF. Complete variable domain (other parts from reference TRBV13 and TRBJ2-7): AAGVIQSPRHLIKEKRETATLKCYPIPRHDTVYWYQQGPGQDPQFLISFYEKMQSDKGSIPDRFSAQQFSDYHSELNMSSLELGDSALYFCASKTGQGTSYEQYFGPGTRLTVT.

V usage is TRBV28 and J usage is TRBJ1-5, with 7 nucleotides matching TRBD1. V dropped 6 bases and J dropped 0; count of bases not matched to a gene: 2. The CDR3 is made up of 14 amino acids. Germline assignment: CDR1 MDHEN and CDR2 SYDVKM. CDR3: CASRQGFSNQPQHF. CDR3 coding DNA: TGTGCCAGCAGACAGGGGTTTAGCAATCAGCCCCAGCATTTT. Variable domain in full (rest from reference TRBV28 and TRBJ1-5): DVKVTQSSRYLVKRTGEKVFLECVQDMDHENMFWYRQDPGLGLRLIYFSYDVKMKEKGDIPEGYSVSREKKERFSLILESASTNQTSMYLCASRQGFSNQPQHFGDGTRLSIL.

This sequence joins TRBV5-8 and TRBJ2-7; D remains ambiguous. The CDR3 sequence is 11 residues long. The germline CDR1 and CDR2 sequences are SGHTS and YDEGEE. V lost 0 bases and J 3 bases, leaving 1 base between the germline ends. The CDR3 bases are TGTGCCAGCAGCTTGGGCTACGAGCAGTACGTC. Amino acid sequence: CASSLGYEQYV.

This clone was detected once. The chain uses TRBV9 and TRBJ1-2; TRBD1 matches 8 bases. The V segment lost 4 bases and the J segment 7 bases; nucleotides outside the gene matches: 6. Germline CDR1 is SGDLS and CDR2 is YYNGEE. The CDR3 consists of 13 residues. The CDR3 bases are TGTGCCAGCAGCCCTACAGGGGGACTTGGCTACACCTTC. Amino acids: CASSPTGGLGYTF.

The chain links TRBV5-1 to TRBJ2-3, with a weak D call TRBD2 (6 bases). V was shortened by 2 bases and J by 6 bases, with 16 bases between the two germline ends. CDR1 and CDR2 from the germline V gene are SGHRS and YFSETQ. The CDR3 has 15 residues. The CDR3 bases are TGCGCCAGCAGCTTCTTCGCGGGAAGGATGGATACGCAGTATTTT. Protein: CASSFFAGRMDTQYF.

The V and J genes are TRBV10-2 and TRBJ1-1, with a possible D match to TRBD1 (6 bases). From germline, CDR1 is WSHSY and CDR2 SAAADI. CDR3 length: 12 residues. V lost 6 bases to trimming and J lost 3 bases, with 8 bases between them. CDR3 nucleotide sequence: TGCGCCAGCAGGGCAGGGGACACTGAAGCTTTCTTT. Translation: CASRAGDTEAFF.